The entry that follows covers one TCR beta chain sequence. The antigen is unknown. This sample was included in a study of CD8+ T cells in alopecia areata. Study observations and caveats: Tofacitinib delivered significant drops in scalp clonality and in expanded CD8+ clones among the top 100. Normal scalp showed lower clonality than lesional scalp, especially alopecia totalis/universalis.

RNA was isolated and reverse transcribed to cDNA, the sequencing template. The repertoire was sequenced with immunoSEQ multiplex PCR; TCRdb's copy has only in-frame clones and lacks some. The sample lists approximately 170,000 clones, 55% to 70% occurring once. This CDR3 is built from 18 residues. Between the trimmed V and J ends, which lost 0 bases and 5 bases, there was a span of 22 bases. CDR1 is LGHNA, CDR2 YSLEER, per germline. The treatment here: oral pan-JAK inhibitor, 5-10 mg twice daily. Lesional scalp punch biopsies and peripheral blood were collected from alopecia areata patients. The genes are TRBV4-3 and TRBJ2-5; the D gene is possibly TRBD2 (7 bases). The receptor was isolated from a human donor with alopecia areata. Material: CD4+ T cells sorted from blood, obtained at week 4, from a patient treated with tofacitinib. Written as DNA, the CDR3 is TGCGCCAGCAGCCAAGACGCGGGGGTTATGGGGGGCGCTGAGACCCAGTACTTC. It yields the protein CASSQDAGVMGGAETQYF.